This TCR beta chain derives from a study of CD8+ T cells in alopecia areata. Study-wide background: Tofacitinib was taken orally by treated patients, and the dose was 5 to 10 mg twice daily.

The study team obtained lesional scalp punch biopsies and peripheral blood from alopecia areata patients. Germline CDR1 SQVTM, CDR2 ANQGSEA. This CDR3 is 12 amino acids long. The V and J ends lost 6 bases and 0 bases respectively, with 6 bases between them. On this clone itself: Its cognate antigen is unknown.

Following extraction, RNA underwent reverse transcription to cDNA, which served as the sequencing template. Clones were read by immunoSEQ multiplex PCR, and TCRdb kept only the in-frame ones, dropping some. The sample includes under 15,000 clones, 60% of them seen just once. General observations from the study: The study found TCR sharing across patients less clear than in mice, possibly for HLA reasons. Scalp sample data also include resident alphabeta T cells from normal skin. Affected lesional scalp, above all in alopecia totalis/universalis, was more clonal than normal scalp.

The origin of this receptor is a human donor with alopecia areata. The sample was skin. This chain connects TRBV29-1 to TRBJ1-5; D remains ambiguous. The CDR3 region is CSVRISNQPQHF. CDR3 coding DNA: TGCAGCGTCCGAATTAGCAATCAGCCCCAGCATTTT.